Described below is a single TCR beta chain sequence and its context. These data come from a study of blood T cell repertoires in COVID-19. Study at large: The origin of the acute and convalescent COVID-19 samples was the United States, Italy and Spain. The analysed material was cDNA or gDNA that came from T cells, B-cell-depleted T cells, or PBMCs.

As processed by the authors: Amplification from reference gene primers served as the basis for estimated nucleated cell counts. Repertoires were generated with immunoSEQ multiplex PCR, while TCRdb's copy carries only in-frame clones and drops some. The V and J calls and the clone size are those of that table, but D and trimming were determined from the DNA. The sample has around 300,000 clones, less than 90% seen once. V was pared by 6 bases and J by 8 bases, with 20 bases of the junction left unmatched. The CDR3 is 19 amino acids. The sample was peripheral blood. The chain has TRBV23-1 and TRBJ2-1, with 12 bases identical to TRBD2. TRBV23-1 is flagged as an ORF with uncertain function. This TCR came from a human donor in a cohort sampled during active COVID-19. The CDR3 region has the DNA TGCGCCAGCAGCCGGAGGGAGGGGGCTTCTAGCGGGAGGGCCGATGAGCAGTTCTTC. It yields the protein CASSRREGASSGRADEQFF.